This TCR beta chain is from a study of T cells after yellow fever vaccination. Trimming took 3 bases from V and 3 from J; bases not matched to a gene: 7. Germline lookup yields CDR1 SGHRS and CDR2 YFSETQ. The CDR3 is made up of 15 amino acids. Production of TCR cDNA was by 5'RACE template switching, which also added a universal primer site and UMIs. Each CDR3 protein is one row after TCRdb ran MiXCR on the 5' RACE reads. The sample consists of roughly 310,000 distinct CDR3 sequences, 3% to 4.5% of them appearing once. The study's findings and limits: One caveat is that FACS-sorted repertoires could contain abundant clonotypes contaminating from the bulk population.

This clonotype was detected many times. Antigen unknown. The clonotype originates from a man aged 18 to 30 who received the YFV17D yellow fever vaccine. Sequencing used PBMCs, obtained on the day of the yellow fever booster vaccination. The chain couples TRBV5-1 to TRBJ2-7; TRBD1 matches at 9 bases. The CDR3 sequence: CASSSLRDRDYEQYF. Written as DNA, the CDR3 is TGCGCCAGCAGCTCACTCCGGGACAGGGACTACGAGCAGTACTTC.